This T cell receptor (beta chain) was captured by sequencing in a study of human T cells and chemical hapten exposure. Germline CDR1 and CDR2: SQVTM and ANQGSEA. This CDR3 region has 14 residues. This clonotype was observed a few times. TCRdb re-analysed the RACE reads in MiXCR, keeping a single row per CDR3 protein. This sample yields about 260,000 distinct CDR3 sequences, of which about 8.1% are seen a single time; less than 3% belongs to the top ten. Specified time point: pre-sensitization, week 0. Treatment meaning: therapeutic diphenylcyclopropenone sensitization with weekly scalp DPC. The study extracted total RNA from unfractionated whole blood.

The V call is TRBV29-1, the J call TRBJ1-3; D call uncertain. The source material was whole blood, sampled in connection with sensitization to the hapten diphenylcyclopropenone (DPC). This TCR derives from a woman in her forties with alopecia areata. Some clones in this sample may be carry-over from other donors' samples. The CDR3 sequence: CTQKDLLSGNTIYF. DNA of the CDR3: TGCACCCAAAAAGATCTACTCTCTGGAAACACCATATATTTT.